The clone carrying this T cell receptor beta chain has a handful of counts. Its target is unknown. The data derive from a study of blood T cells in healthy people across ages. Study-wide findings and caveats: Since the PBMCs were unsorted, naive and antigen-experienced cells could not be conclusively compared. Older age went with lower TCR beta diversity per million T cells, in a roughly linear way.

Primers used in a second PCR of roughly 6 to 11 cycles were a sample-barcoded 5' primer and a J-beta primer mix. Every sample gave at least 2.5 million paired-end reads containing CDR3. TCRdb re-called the 5' RACE reads through MiXCR, storing one row per CDR3 protein. Among about 1,500,000 distinct CDR3 sequences listed, about 43% were seen once. This sequence originates from a woman aged 18 to 35 in good health. Sequencing was carried out using blood.

CDR3 bases: TGTGCCAGCAGACAGGGAGTTTCAGTTCGGCAGTACTTC. Amino acids: CASRQGVSVRQYF. The chain links TRBV6-5 to TRBJ2-7, with D perhaps matching TRBD1 (6 bases). Trimming left V 6 bases short and J 9 bases short, with 18 bases between. The CDR3 spans 13 residues. Germline values: CDR1 MNHEY, CDR2 SVGAGI.